This T cell receptor beta chain was identified during a study of high-grade serous ovarian cancer treatment subgroups. Study details: On average, 14,192 reads and 7,000 to 8,000 unique TCR beta rearrangements were obtained per sample.

Tumor samples were obtained before definitive surgery or chemotherapy. Using immunoSEQ multiplex PCR, the repertoire was profiled, and TCRdb retains in-frame clones only, with some absent. Here the sample spans roughly 9,800 clones, under 70% being singletons. Germline V gene data show CDR1 as KGHSH and CDR2 as LQKENI. V dropped 4 bases and J dropped 6 bases, with 13 bases sitting between them. The CDR3 is 14 amino acids. Details on this clone: Its antigen remains unknown.

Broader study findings: Without spatial data, bulk sequencing limits insight into HGSC tumor diversity. Repertoire similarity ranged roughly 0.1 to 0.85 between tumors of one patient. Higher neoantigen levels went with greater TCR clonal relatedness.

The sequence was obtained from a human donor with high-grade serous ovarian cancer. Sequenced material: tumor tissue. This chain uses TRBV18 with TRBJ2-1; D not resolved. The CDR3 loop reads CASSQAEAVNEQFF. The CDR3 DNA reads TGTGCCAGCTCACAAGCAGAGGCGGTCAATGAGCAGTTCTTC. The variable domain in full, with the rest retrieved from reference TRBV18 and TRBJ2-1, is NAGVMQNPRHLVRRRGQEARLRCSPMKGHSHVYWYRQLPEEGLKFMVYLQKENIIDESGMPKERFSAEFPKEGPSILRIQQVVRGDSAAYFCASSQAEAVNEQFFGPGTRLTVL.